This TCR beta chain is from a study of vaccination effects on CD4 cells after COVID-19. Points from the study as a whole: There was marked clonal contraction among infection- and vaccine-induced clones late after vaccination. Convalescent patients numbered few in the study; early post-infection timepoints were missing entirely.

The CDR3 runs 17 residues. Germline V gene lookup returns CDR1 SGHRS and CDR2 YFSETQ. Germline trimming cut 0 bases from V and 5 bases from J; bases unmatched to any gene: 8. Clones were sequenced by immunoSEQ multiplex PCR, and TCRdb holds only the in-frame ones, with some missing. This table has tens of thousands of clones, 76% appearing once. Sequencing was preceded by expansion of antigen-specific CD4+ T cells with viral peptide pools in the ViraFEST assay. When around nine days of culture had elapsed, CD4+ T cells were isolated. Testing of the vaccine recipients showed negative nucleocapsid antibodies and no prior SARS-CoV-2 infection. The researchers cultured roughly 2.2 million PBMC per well with roughly 11 IU/ml IL-2 and approximately 9.3 ug/ml peptides. With respect to this clone: Its antigen is undetermined.

The V call is TRBV5-1, the J call TRBJ2-1, with 10 bases that match TRBD2. This TCR was recovered from a human donor who received a COVID-19 vaccine. The sample consisted of CD4+ T cells from PBMCs cultured with HCoV-NL63 spike peptides, taken before COVID-19 vaccination. The CDR3 DNA is TGCGCCAGCAGCTTGGTGTCTAGCGGGGGACAAAACAATGAGCAGTTCTTC. This encodes CASSLVSSGGQNNEQFF. Looking up the rest from reference TRBV5-1 and TRBJ2-1 gives the full variable domain: KAGVTQTPRYLIKTRGQQVTLSCSPISGHRSVSWYQQTPGQGLQFLFEYFSETQRNKGNFPGRFSGRQFSNSRSEMNVSTLELGDSALYLCASSLVSSGGQNNEQFFGPGTRLTVL.